This TCR beta chain was documented in a study of blood T cells in healthy people across ages. Individuals who donated were healthy Caucasians from Russia aged roughly 6 to 95. Regarding this clonotype: A much larger clone sits a single nucleotide away, making a read error possible.

A sample-barcoded 5' primer and a J-beta primer mix were used in a second PCR of about 7 to 11 cycles. The yield of each sample was at least 2.5 million CDR3-containing paired-end reads. Each CDR3 protein gets one entry after TCRdb re-called the 5' RACE reads with MiXCR. The table has some 890,000 distinct CDR3 sequences, about 28% seen once. The trim removed 7 bases at V and 13 bases at J, leaving 18 bases unmatched. This CDR3 comprises 15 residues. Germline CDR1 and CDR2: MGHRA and YSYEKL. A further study also used this sample, focusing on T cells of mothers and their children. From that paper: Sequencing returned over 10 million TCR beta CDR3 reads per mother and several million per child.

V is TRBV4-1 and J is TRBJ2-4; 8 nucleotides agree with TRBD1. The source is a woman aged 40 to 50 in good health. Source material: blood. The CDR3 sequence is CASTPGTGGSYKQYF. In DNA form, the CDR3 reads TGCGCCAGCACTCCGGGAACAGGGGGGTCCTACAAGCAGTACTTC.